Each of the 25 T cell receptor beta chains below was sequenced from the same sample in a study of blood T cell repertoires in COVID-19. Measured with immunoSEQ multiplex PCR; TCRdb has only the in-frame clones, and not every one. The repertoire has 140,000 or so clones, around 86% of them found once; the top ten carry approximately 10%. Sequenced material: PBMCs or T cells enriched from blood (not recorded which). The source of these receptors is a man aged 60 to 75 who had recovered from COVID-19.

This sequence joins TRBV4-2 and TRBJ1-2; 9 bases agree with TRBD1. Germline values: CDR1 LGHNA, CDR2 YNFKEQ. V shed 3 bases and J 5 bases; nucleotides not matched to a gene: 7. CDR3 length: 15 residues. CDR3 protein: CASSQEEQGAYGYTF. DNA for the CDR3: TGTGCCAGCAGCCAGGAAGAACAGGGGGCTTATGGCTACACCTTC.

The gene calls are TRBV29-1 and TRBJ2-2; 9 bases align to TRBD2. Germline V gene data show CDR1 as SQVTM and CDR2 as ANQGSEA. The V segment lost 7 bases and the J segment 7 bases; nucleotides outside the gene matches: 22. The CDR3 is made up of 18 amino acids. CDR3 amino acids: CSAYLALAGAVTVGELFF. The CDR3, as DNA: TGCAGCGCCTACCTTGCCTTAGCGGGGGCCGTCACGGTCGGGGAGCTGTTTTTT.

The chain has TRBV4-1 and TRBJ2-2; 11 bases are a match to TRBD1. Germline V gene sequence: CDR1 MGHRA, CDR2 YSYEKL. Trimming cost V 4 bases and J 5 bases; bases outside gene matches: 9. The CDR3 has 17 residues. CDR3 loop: CASSRAGQGAGTGELFF. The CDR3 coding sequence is TGCGCCAGCAGCCGGGCCGGACAGGGGGCCGGGACCGGGGAGCTGTTTTTT.

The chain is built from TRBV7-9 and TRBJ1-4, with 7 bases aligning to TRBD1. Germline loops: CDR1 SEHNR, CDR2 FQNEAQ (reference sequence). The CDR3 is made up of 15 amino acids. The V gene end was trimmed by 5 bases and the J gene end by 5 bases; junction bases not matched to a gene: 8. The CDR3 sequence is CASSVRQGRNEKLFF. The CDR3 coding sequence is TGTGCCAGCAGCGTAAGACAGGGAAGGAATGAAAAACTGTTTTTT. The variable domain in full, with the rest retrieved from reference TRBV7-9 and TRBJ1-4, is DTGVSQNPRHKITKRGQNVTFRCDPISEHNRLYWYRQTLGQGPEFLTYFQNEAQLEKSRLLSDRFSAERPKGSFSTLEIQRTEQGDSAMYLCASSVRQGRNEKLFFGSGTQLSVL.

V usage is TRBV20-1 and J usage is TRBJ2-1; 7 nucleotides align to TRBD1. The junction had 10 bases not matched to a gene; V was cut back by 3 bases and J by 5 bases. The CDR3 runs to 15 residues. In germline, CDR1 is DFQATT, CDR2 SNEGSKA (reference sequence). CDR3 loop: CSASEGQHSNNEQFF. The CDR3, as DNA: TGCAGTGCTAGTGAGGGACAGCATTCCAACAATGAGCAGTTCTTC.

Written as DNA, the CDR3 is TGTGCCAGCCCTCCATTACAGGCCACGAACACTGAAGCTTTCTTT. This translates into CASPPLQATNTEAFF. This chain connects TRBV28 to TRBJ1-1, with a tentative D call TRBD1 (5 bases). The CDR3 loop spans 15 amino acids. CDR1 is MDHEN and CDR2 is SYDVKM in the germline V gene. V was shortened by 8 bases and J by 1 base, with 17 bases between the two germline ends.

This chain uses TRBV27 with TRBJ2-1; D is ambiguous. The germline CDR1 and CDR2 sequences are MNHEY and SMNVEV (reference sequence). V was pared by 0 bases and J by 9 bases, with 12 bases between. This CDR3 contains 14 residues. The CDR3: CASSLSVLTGEQFF. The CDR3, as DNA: TGTGCCAGCAGTTTATCAGTTCTTACGGGTGAGCAGTTCTTC.

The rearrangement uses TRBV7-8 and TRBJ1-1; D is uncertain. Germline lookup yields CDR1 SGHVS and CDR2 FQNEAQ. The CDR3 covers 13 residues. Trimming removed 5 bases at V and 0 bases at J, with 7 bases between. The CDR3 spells CASSLGMNTEAFF. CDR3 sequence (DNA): TGTGCCAGCAGCCTCGGTATGAACACTGAAGCTTTCTTT.

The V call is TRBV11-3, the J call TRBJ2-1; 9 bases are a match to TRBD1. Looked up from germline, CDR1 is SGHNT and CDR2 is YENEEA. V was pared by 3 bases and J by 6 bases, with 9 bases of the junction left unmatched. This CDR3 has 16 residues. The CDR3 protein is CASSFRSGTGINEQFF. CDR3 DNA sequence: TGTGCCAGCAGCTTCAGATCCGGGACAGGGATCAATGAGCAGTTCTTC.

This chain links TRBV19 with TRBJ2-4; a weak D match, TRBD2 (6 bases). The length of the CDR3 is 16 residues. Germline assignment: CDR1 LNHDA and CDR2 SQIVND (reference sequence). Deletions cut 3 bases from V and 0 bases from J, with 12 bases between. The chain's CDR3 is CASSIAGTLAKNIQYF. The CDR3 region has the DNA TGTGCCAGTAGTATTGCCGGGACTCTAGCCAAAAACATTCAGTACTTC. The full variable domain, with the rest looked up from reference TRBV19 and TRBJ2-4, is DGGITQSPKYLFRKEGQNVTLSCEQNLNHDAMYWYRQDPGQGLRLIYYSQIVNDFQKGDIAEGYSVSREKKESFPLTVTSAQKNPTAFYLCASSIAGTLAKNIQYFGAGTRLSVL.

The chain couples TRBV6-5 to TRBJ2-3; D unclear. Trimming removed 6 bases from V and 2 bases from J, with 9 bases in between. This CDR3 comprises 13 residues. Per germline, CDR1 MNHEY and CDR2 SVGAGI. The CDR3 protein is CASRREYTDTQYF. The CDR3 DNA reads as TGTGCCAGCAGGAGAGAGTACACAGATACGCAGTATTTT.

CDR3 nucleotides: TGCAGCGTTGGATGGACGGGGGTTAGCACAGATACGCAGTATTTT. It encodes CSVGWTGVSTDTQYF. The chain combines TRBV29-1 with TRBJ2-3, with D possibly matching TRBD2 (6 bases). With 4 bases removed from V and 0 bases from J, the gap between germline ends came to 14 bases. Germline V gene lookup returns CDR1 SQVTM and CDR2 ANQGSEA. The length of the CDR3 is 15 residues.

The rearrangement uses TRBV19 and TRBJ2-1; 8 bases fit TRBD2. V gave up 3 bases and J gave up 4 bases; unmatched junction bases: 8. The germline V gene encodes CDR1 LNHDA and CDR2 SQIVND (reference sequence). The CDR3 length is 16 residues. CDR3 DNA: TGTGCCAGTAGTATTTCGGGGGGGGTCATATACAATGAGCAGTTCTTC. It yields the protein CASSISGGVIYNEQFF.

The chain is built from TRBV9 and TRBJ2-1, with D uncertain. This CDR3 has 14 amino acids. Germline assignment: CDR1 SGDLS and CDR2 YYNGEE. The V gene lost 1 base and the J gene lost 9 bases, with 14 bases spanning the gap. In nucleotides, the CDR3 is TGTGCCAGCAGCGTACATTCCGGTTTTATTGAGCAGTTCTTC. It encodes CASSVHSGFIEQFF.

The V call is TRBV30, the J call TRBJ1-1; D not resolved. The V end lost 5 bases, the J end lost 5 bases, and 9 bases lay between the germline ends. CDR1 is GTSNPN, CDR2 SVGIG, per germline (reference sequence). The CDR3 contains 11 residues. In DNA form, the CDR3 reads TGTGCCTGGTTCCGGGAGACTGAAGCTTTCTTT. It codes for CAWFRETEAFF.

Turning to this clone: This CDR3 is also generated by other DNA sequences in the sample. The chain's CDR3 is CAWSVRDEQFF. The CDR3 DNA reads TGTGCCTGGAGTGTACGGGATGAGCAGTTCTTC. V usage is TRBV30 and J usage is TRBJ2-1; D unclear. Germline CDR1 reads GTSNPN; CDR2 reads SVGIG (reference sequence). V was cut by 0 bases and J by 8 bases, with 5 bases left in between. The CDR3 has 11 amino acids.

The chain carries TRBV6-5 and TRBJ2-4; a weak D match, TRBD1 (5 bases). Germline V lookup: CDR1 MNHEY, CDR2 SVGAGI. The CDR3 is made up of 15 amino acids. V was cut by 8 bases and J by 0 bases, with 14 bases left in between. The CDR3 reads CASHPLGLAKNIQYF. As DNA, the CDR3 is TGTGCCAGCCACCCCTTGGGGCTAGCCAAAAACATTCAGTACTTC.

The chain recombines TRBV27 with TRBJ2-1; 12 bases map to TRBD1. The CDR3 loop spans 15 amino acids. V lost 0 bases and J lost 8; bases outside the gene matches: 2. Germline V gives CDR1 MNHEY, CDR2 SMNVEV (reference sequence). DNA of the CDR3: TGTGCCAGCAGTTTATCGGGACAGGGGGCCGATGAGCAGTTCTTC. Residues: CASSLSGQGADEQFF.

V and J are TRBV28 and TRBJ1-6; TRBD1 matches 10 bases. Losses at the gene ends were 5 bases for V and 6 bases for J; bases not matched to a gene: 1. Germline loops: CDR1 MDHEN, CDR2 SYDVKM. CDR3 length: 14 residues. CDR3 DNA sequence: TGTGCCAGCAGTCGGACAGGGGGTAATTCACCCCTCCACTTT. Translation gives CASSRTGGNSPLHF.

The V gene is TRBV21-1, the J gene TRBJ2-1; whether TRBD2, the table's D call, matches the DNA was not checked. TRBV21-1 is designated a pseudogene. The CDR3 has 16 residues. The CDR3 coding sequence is TGTGCCAGCAGCAAATATCAGCGGGAGGGTGCGAGTGAGCAGTTCTTC. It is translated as CASSKYQREGASEQFF.

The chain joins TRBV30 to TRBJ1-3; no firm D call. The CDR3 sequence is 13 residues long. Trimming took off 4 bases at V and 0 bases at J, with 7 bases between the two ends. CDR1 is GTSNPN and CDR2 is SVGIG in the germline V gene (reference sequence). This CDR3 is CAWTGNSGNTIYF. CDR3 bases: TGTGCCTGGACAGGCAACTCTGGAAACACCATATATTTT.

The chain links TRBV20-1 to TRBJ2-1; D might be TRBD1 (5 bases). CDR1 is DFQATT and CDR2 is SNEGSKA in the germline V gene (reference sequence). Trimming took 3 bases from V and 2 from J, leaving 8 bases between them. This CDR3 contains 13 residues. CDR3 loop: CSASADTYNEQFF. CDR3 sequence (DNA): TGCAGTGCTAGTGCGGACACCTACAATGAGCAGTTCTTC.

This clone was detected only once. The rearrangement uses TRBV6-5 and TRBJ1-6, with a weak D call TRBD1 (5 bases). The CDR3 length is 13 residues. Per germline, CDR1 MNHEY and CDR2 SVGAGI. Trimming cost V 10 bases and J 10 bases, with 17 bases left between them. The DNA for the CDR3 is TGTGCCACTCAATCGGGGGTATACTCACCCCTCCACTTT. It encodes CATQSGVYSPLHF.

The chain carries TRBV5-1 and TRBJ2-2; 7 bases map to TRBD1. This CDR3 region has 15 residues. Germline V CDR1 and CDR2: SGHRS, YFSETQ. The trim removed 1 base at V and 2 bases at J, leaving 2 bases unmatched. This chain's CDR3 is CASSLQGENTGELFF. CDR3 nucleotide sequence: TGCGCCAGCAGCTTGCAGGGGGAAAACACCGGGGAGCTGTTTTTT.

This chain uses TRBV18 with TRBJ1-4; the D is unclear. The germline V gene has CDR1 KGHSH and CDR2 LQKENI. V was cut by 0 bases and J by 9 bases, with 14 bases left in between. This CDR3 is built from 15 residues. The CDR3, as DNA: TGTGCCAGCTCACCACCTTCAGGCTCGGGGAAAAAACTGTTTTTT. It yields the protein CASSPPSGSGKKLFF.